The 17 T cell receptor beta chains given below trace back to one sample, sequenced in a study of spatial heterogeneity in lung cancer. Time point defined: sample taken at primary tumor resection. Using its own MiXCR run on the 5' RACE reads, TCRdb lists one record per CDR3 protein. The sample holds 40,000 to 55,000 distinct CDR3 sequences; about an eighth are singletons and the top ten take about 60%. The starting material was PBMCs, obtained at surgery. All receptors come from a male donor with early-stage non-small cell lung cancer.

Of note for this clonotype: The junction differs from germline at one of its ends, possibly a read error. The V call is TRBV2, the J call TRBJ1-6, with TRBD1 identical over 8 bases. Germline V lookup: CDR1 SNHLY, CDR2 FYNNEI. The CDR3 is made up of 13 amino acids. CDR3 sequence reads: CVSSVDRASPLHF. The CDR3 coding sequence is TGTGTCAGCAGCGTGGACAGGGCTTCACCCCTCCACTTT.

This chain uses TRBV25-1 with TRBJ2-1; TRBD2 matches 10 bases. Trimming cost V 5 bases and J 7 bases; bases outside gene matches: 11. The V gene's germline CDR1 is MGHDK and CDR2 SYGVNS. The CDR3 covers 16 residues. CDR3 sequence: CASSLQAGGPWNEQFF. CDR3 DNA sequence: TGTGCCAGCAGTCTACAAGCGGGAGGGCCTTGGAATGAGCAGTTCTTC.

Many counts were recorded for this clonotype. The rearrangement uses TRBV10-1 and TRBJ2-3; 8 bases agree with TRBD1. Germline V gene data show CDR1 as WNHNN and CDR2 as SYGVQD (reference sequence). V was clipped by 3 bases and J by 5 bases; unmatched bases: 10. The CDR3 contains 16 residues. CDR3 nucleotide sequence: TGCGCCAGCAGTGAACATTTGGGGACAGGAGGAGATACGCAGTATTTT. Translation: CASSEHLGTGGDTQYF.

This clonotype has a count of ten or more. V and J are TRBV5-1 and TRBJ2-5; the match to TRBD2 covers 10 bases. Losses at the gene ends were 4 bases for V and 5 bases for J; bases not matched to a gene: 5. The CDR3 totals 14 residues. Germline CDR1 reads SGHRS; CDR2 reads YFSETQ. This CDR3 reads CASSGSGGPETQYF. The CDR3 DNA reads TGCGCCAGCAGCGGTAGCGGGGGGCCCGAGACCCAGTACTTC.

This clonotype was seen a few times. This chain connects TRBV14 to TRBJ1-3, with a possible D match to TRBD1 (5 bases). This CDR3 spans 16 amino acids. Germline assignment: CDR1 SGHDN and CDR2 FVKESK. V was trimmed by 2 bases and J by 3 bases, leaving 14 bases between them. This CDR3 is CASSQNPRGDGNTIYF. As DNA, the CDR3 is TGTGCCAGCAGCCAAAATCCCCGAGGGGATGGAAACACCATATATTTT.

This clonotype has at least ten counts. CDR3 DNA: TGTGCCAGCACTCCGGGGCCTAGCGGACAAGAGACCCAGTACTTC. This codes for CASTPGPSGQETQYF. The V call is TRBV2, the J call TRBJ2-5; 7 bases agree with TRBD2. The germline V gene has CDR1 SNHLY and CDR2 FYNNEI. The CDR3 runs to 15 residues. J was trimmed by 2 bases and V by 7 bases; bases with no gene match: 10.

At least ten counts were recorded for this clonotype. The rearrangement links TRBV7-2 to TRBJ2-2; no reliable D call. V shed 5 bases and J shed 6 bases, with 10 bases lying between them. The length of the CDR3 is 13 residues. The germline gives CDR1 SGHTA, CDR2 FQGNSA. CDR3 residues: CASSQPGAGELFF. The CDR3 DNA reads as TGTGCCAGCAGCCAACCTGGCGCCGGGGAGCTGTTTTTT.

This clonotype was found a few times. The V gene is TRBV18, the J gene TRBJ1-5; D is unresolved. Looked up from germline, CDR1 is KGHSH and CDR2 is LQKENI. V dropped 1 base and J dropped 3 bases, with 7 bases sitting between them. The CDR3 is 14 residues long. DNA of the CDR3: TGTGCCAGCTCACCACAGGATAACAATCAGCCCCAGCATTTT. Protein product: CASSPQDNNQPQHF.

This clonotype was detected ten times or more. This chain uses TRBV5-1 with TRBJ2-3, with 9 bases aligning to TRBD2. Germline V CDR1 and CDR2: SGHRS, YFSETQ. This CDR3 spans 17 amino acids. Trimming at V came to 4 bases and at J to 0 bases, leaving 9 bases not matched to a gene. The CDR3 region has the DNA TGCGCCAGCAGCCCAGAACTAGCGGGCTATAGCACAGATACGCAGTATTTT. It translates to CASSPELAGYSTDTQYF.

This clonotype has ten or more counts. The V call is TRBV3-1, the J call TRBJ1-1; tentative D call: TRBD1 (6 bases). Trimming cost V 4 bases and J 0 bases, with 18 bases left between them. The CDR3 consists of 17 residues. The germline gives CDR1 LGHDT, CDR2 YNNKEL (reference sequence). CDR3 sequence reads: CASSRNLDSYMNTEAFF. In DNA form, the CDR3 reads TGTGCCAGCAGCCGGAACCTGGACAGCTACATGAACACTGAAGCTTTCTTT.

In its sample, this clonotype was seen many times. The chain employs TRBV5-1 and TRBJ2-2; D may be TRBD1 or TRBD2 (5 bases each). This CDR3 is built from 17 residues. Germline V gene data show CDR1 as SGHRS and CDR2 as YFSETQ. Trimming pared 4 bases from V and 5 bases from J, leaving 21 bases between. CDR3 sequence reads: CASSESGTEVRTGELFF. The CDR3 nucleotides read TGCGCCAGCAGCGAATCCGGGACGGAGGTGAGGACCGGGGAGCTGTTTTTT.

On this clonotype: With a much larger clone just one base away, this may be a read error. The J gene is TRBJ1-2, the V gene TRBV29-1; D gene unclear. Germline assignment: CDR1 SQVTM and CDR2 ANQGSEA. V was cut by 7 bases and J by 8 bases, with 17 bases left in between. The CDR3 consists of 12 residues. CDR3 amino acids: CSAAGSGGGYTF. CDR3 DNA sequence: TGCAGCGCTGCGGGGAGCGGTGGCGGCTACACCTTC.

Ten or more counts support this clonotype. V is TRBV6-5 and J is TRBJ2-5, with D perhaps TRBD2 (6 bases). CDR3 length: 13 amino acids. V was trimmed by 0 bases and J by 8 bases, leaving 10 bases between them. The V gene's germline CDR1 is MNHEY and CDR2 SVGAGI. As DNA, the CDR3 is TGTGCCAGCAGTTACTCCACCGCGGGAACCCAGTACTTC. Protein: CASSYSTAGTQYF.

This clonotype was seen a few times. This chain joins TRBV5-1 and TRBJ1-2, with TRBD1 matching 8 bases. J lost 3 bases, V lost 1 base, and 2 bases had no gene match. CDR1 is SGHRS, CDR2 YFSETQ, per germline. CDR3 length: 14 residues. CDR3 sequence (DNA): TGCGCCAGCAGCTTGCAGGGGGCGGACTATGGCTACACCTTC. It translates to CASSLQGADYGYTF.

The genes are TRBV18 and TRBJ2-1; TRBD2 agrees at 11 bases. The CDR3 totals 18 residues. CDR1 is KGHSH and CDR2 is LQKENI in the germline V gene. With 2 bases clipped from V and 6 bases from J, the junction kept 12 bases outside the gene matches. The CDR3 nucleotides read TGTGCCAGCTCACCAAGAATCTTACTAGCGGGAGTTCGCAATGAGCAGTTCTTC. It codes for CASSPRILLAGVRNEQFF.

This clonotype was observed many times. This chain links TRBV10-3 with TRBJ1-6; TRBD1 matches at 8 bases. The V and J ends lost 3 bases and 10 bases, in that order; junction bases with no gene match: 8. CDR1 is ENHRY and CDR2 is SYGVKD in the germline V gene. The CDR3 extends over 15 amino acids. The CDR3, as DNA: TGTGCCATCAGTGACCCCGGGACAGGTGGCTCACCCCTCCACTTT. Residues: CAISDPGTGGSPLHF.

Many counts were recorded for this clonotype. The chain uses TRBV11-3 and TRBJ2-3; D may be TRBD2 (6 bases). This CDR3 region has 15 residues. The V end lost 5 bases, the J end lost 2 bases, and 14 bases lay between the germline ends. Germline V gene lookup returns CDR1 SGHNT and CDR2 YENEEA. The CDR3: CASSPEGLITDTQYF. The CDR3 DNA reads as TGTGCCAGCAGCCCCGAGGGACTTATCACAGATACGCAGTATTTT.